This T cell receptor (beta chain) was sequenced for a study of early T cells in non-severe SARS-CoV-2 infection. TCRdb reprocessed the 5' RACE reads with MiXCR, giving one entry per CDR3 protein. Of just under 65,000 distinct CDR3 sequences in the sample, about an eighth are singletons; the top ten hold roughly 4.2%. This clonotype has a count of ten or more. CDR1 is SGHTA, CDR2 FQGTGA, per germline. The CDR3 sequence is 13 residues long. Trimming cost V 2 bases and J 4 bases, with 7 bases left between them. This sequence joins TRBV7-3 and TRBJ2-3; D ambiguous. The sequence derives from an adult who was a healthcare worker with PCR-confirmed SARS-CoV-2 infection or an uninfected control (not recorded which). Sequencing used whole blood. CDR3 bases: TGTGCCAGCAGCTTAGGAGCTTCAGATACGCAGTATTTT. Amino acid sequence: CASSLGASDTQYF.